A single sample gave rise to the 2 T cell receptor beta chains below, sequenced in a study of regulatory T cells in long-lasting Graves disease (TCRdb year 2021). The meaning of the sample's time point label: persistent/refractory GD, antithyroid drugs over 5 years with positive TRAb. For both TCR sequencing and RNA sequencing, RNA was extracted from PBMCs in TRIzol. The protocol used for the library was multiplex PCR. The instrument given in TCRdb is Illumina HiSeq 4000. To build TCR beta libraries, CDR3 regions were amplified by Arm-PCR using iRepertoire HTBI primers. Using fastp trimming at Q25 and MiXCR clonotype assembly, TCRdb reanalyzed the public sequencing data and kept in-frame beta chains. Rows matching on CDR3 protein sequence are summarized as one entry with the most common DNA and genes. For this sample the table gives 350,000 to 500,000 distinct CDR3 sequences, of which approximately 22% were detected only once. The top ten clonotypes cover roughly an eighth of the sample.

The specimen was peripheral blood mononuclear cells (PBMCs), collected when the disease was refractory, from a patient treated with antithyroid drugs. The source is a female donor with Graves disease.

This chain uses TRBV4-1 with TRBJ2-7; D is undetermined. The V and J ends lost 1 base and 4 bases respectively, with 11 bases between them. This CDR3 has 14 amino acids. Per the germline V gene, CDR1 is MGHRA and CDR2 is YSYEKL. CDR3 loop: CASSQATFEYEQYF. The CDR3 nucleotides are TGCGCCAGCAGCCAAGCCACCTTCGAGTACGAGCAGTACTTC.

This clonotype occurred many times. This rearrangement joins TRBV13 to TRBJ2-5, with D unresolved. The CDR3 spans 15 residues. CDR1 is PRHDT, CDR2 FYEKMQ, per germline (reference sequence). V lost 2 bases to trimming and J lost 5 bases, with 15 bases between them. CDR3: CASSLRRVVSETQYF. The CDR3 nucleotides are TGTGCCAGCAGCTTAAGGCGTGTTGTGTCGGAGACCCAGTACTTC.